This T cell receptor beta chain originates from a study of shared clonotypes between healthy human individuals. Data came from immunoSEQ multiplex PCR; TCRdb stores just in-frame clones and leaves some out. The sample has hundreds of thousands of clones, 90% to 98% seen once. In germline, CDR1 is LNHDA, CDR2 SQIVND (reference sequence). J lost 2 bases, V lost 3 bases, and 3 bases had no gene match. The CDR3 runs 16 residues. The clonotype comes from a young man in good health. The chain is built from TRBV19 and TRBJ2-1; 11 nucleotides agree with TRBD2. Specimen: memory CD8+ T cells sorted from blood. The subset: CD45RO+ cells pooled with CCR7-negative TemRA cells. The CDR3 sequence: CASSIRLAGPYNEQFF. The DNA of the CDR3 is TGTGCCAGTAGTATCAGACTAGCGGGACCCTACAATGAGCAGTTCTTC.